The 32 T cell receptor beta chains below were found in one sample sequenced in a study of tumor-infiltrating lymphocytes in primary liver carcinoma. TCR beta cDNA came from about 0.55 ug total RNA, primed with a constant-region primer. Generation of the TCR beta libraries relied on three nested multiplex PCR rounds using slightly modified ARM-PCR. Running approximately 10 cycles apiece, the first two PCR rounds relied on TRBV1-TRBV30 forward primers together with a C-beta reverse primer. Via MiXCR, TCRdb re-called the multiplex PCR reads, giving one row per CDR3 protein. The repertoire consists of under 130,000 distinct CDR3 sequences, with roughly four fifths occurring once and the leading ten covering approximately 21%. RNA and DNA were co-extracted from around 20-30 mg of unsorted bulk tissue. The sequencing input was liver tumor tissue from sampling region 3. The subset denotes: tumor region T3, left-lateral pole. The receptors shown here come from a middle-aged man with primary liver carcinoma and hepatitis B virus infection.

A word on this clonotype: At one end the junction does not follow the germline gene, possibly because of a read error. The rearrangement joins TRBV6-1 to TRBJ2-6; the match to TRBD1 covers 7 bases. This CDR3 has 16 amino acids. Germline V gives CDR1 MNHNS, CDR2 SASEGT. Here the CDR3 DNA reads TGTGCCAGCACCGAACAGGGGTTAGCTGGGGGCAACGCCCTGACCTTC. Its translation: CASTEQGLAGGNALTF.

Concerning this clonotype: A read error may explain this, as a much larger clone is one base away. The rearrangement uses TRBV12-3 or TRBV12-4 and TRBJ1-4; 9 nucleotides align to TRBD1. The CDR3 length is 14 residues. In DNA form, the CDR3 reads TGTGCCAGCAGGGGGACAGGGAACCGAAACGGACTGCTTTTT. Its translation: CASRGTGNRNGLLF.

The table lists this clonotype with a count of one. One junction end does not reproduce the germline sequence, and a read error may be involved. This sequence joins TRBV7-3 and TRBJ2-7; no clear D. This CDR3 has 14 amino acids. Germline-derived CDR1 and CDR2 are SGHTA and FQGTGA. CDR3 region: CASSSDGLPYERYF. The CDR3 nucleotides are TGTGCCAGCAGCTCCGACGGCCTCCCCTACGAGCGGTACTTC.

About this clonotype: A junction end diverges from the germline sequence, so it may reflect a read error. The chain carries TRBV14 and TRBJ2-6; a possible D gene is TRBD1 (5 bases). The CDR3 extends over 15 amino acids. Germline CDR1 SGHDN, CDR2 FVKESK. The CDR3 loop is CASSRDAAGANVLTF. DNA of the CDR3: TGTGCCAGCAGCCGAGACGCAGCTGGGGCCAATGTCCTGACTTTC.

The rearrangement uses TRBV29-1 and TRBJ2-7, with D uncertain. CDR3 length: 14 amino acids. CDR1 and CDR2 from the germline V gene are SQVTM and ANQGSEA. V gave up 8 bases and J gave up 7 bases, with 24 bases separating them. The CDR3 region is CSFPDWVDQVEQYF. The CDR3 coding sequence is TGCAGCTTCCCAGACTGGGTGGATCAGGTTGAGCAGTACTTC.

This clonotype showed up just once. V and J are TRBV6-2 or TRBV6-3 and TRBJ1-5; 10 bases agree with TRBD1. From germline, CDR1 is MNHEY and CDR2 SVGEGT. The CDR3 loop spans 18 amino acids. Unmatched junction bases numbered 10, after V lost 2 bases and J lost 3 bases. The CDR3 loop reads CASSYRSGQGTDNQPQHF. The CDR3 coding sequence is TGTGCCAGCAGTTACAGGTCGGGACAGGGGACGGACAATCAGCCCCAGCATTTT.

About this clonotype itself: At one boundary the junction diverges from the germline segment, which might be a read error. This chain connects TRBV11-2 to TRBJ2-7, with D tentatively TRBD1 or TRBD2 (6 bases each). The CDR3 contains 12 residues. Germline V lookup: CDR1 SGHAT, CDR2 FQNNGV. The CDR3 DNA is TGTGCCAGCACTCCCGGGGGCTATGAGCAGTATTTC. Protein sequence: CASTPGGYEQYF.

On this clonotype itself: One base away lies a much larger clone, so this may be a sequencing read error. This chain links TRBV24-1 with TRBJ2-1; 10 bases match TRBD2. Trimming cost V 10 bases and J 7 bases; bases outside gene matches: 12. Germline V gene sequence: CDR1 KGHDR, CDR2 SFDVKD. The CDR3 covers 15 residues. CDR3 in DNA: TGTGCCACTGGTCGGAGAGTAGCGGGAGGTAATGAGCAGTTCTTC. Its translation: CATGRRVAGGNEQFF.

Worth noting for this clonotype: A much more abundant neighbour one base away suggests this may be a read error. The V gene is TRBV20-1, the J gene TRBJ2-7; D is unresolved. Germline CDR1 DFQATT, CDR2 SNEGSKA (reference sequence). This CDR3 is built from 12 residues. V shed 1 base and J shed 4 bases, with 8 bases lying between them. CDR3 nucleotide sequence: TGCAGTGCTAGAGGAGGTATATACGAGCAGTACTTC. Amino acid sequence: CSARGGIYEQYF.

About this clonotype itself: At one boundary the junction diverges from the germline segment, which might be a read error. The chain employs TRBV11-1 and TRBJ1-6; D not certain. The CDR3 loop spans 13 amino acids. Germline loops: CDR1 SGHAT, CDR2 FQDESV (reference sequence). The DNA of the CDR3 is TGTGACAGCAGCCAGACACTGGCTTCGCCCCTCCACTTT. The encoded protein is CDSSQTLASPLHF.

About this clonotype itself: Compared with germline, one end of the junction differs, possibly owing to a read error. The rearrangement joins TRBV11-2 to TRBJ2-5; possibly TRBD2 for D (7 bases). This CDR3 is built from 17 residues. CDR1 SGHAT and CDR2 FQNNGV come from the germline V gene. Here the CDR3 reads CASSLGLSRGRDETQYF. CDR3 sequence (DNA): TGTGCCAGCAGTTTAGGGCTGTCTAGGGGGAGGGATGAGACCCAGTACTTC.

Comment on this clonotype: Germline is not matched at one junction end, which may reflect a read error. This rearrangement joins TRBV5-5 to TRBJ2-1; tentatively, D is TRBD2 (5 bases). CDR1 is SGHKS and CDR2 is YYEKEE in the germline V gene (reference sequence). The CDR3 has 15 residues. The CDR3 is CASSLSGPSYNEQFF. As DNA, the CDR3 is TGTGCTAGCAGCCTAAGCGGTCCTTCCTACAATGAGCAGTTCTTC.

The sample holds one count of this clonotype. The chain is built from TRBV29-1 and TRBJ1-3; D is uncertain. The CDR3 covers 14 residues. Trimming shortened V by 4 bases and J by 3 bases, and 13 bases separated the two germline ends. Germline CDR1 reads SQVTM; CDR2 reads ANQGSEA. CDR3 bases: TGCAGCGTTGGAATGGGTGAGGTTGGAAACACCATATATTTT. Translating gives CSVGMGEVGNTIYF. Full variable domain (rest looked up from reference TRBV29-1 and TRBJ1-3): SAVISQKPSRDICQRGTSLTIQCQVDSQVTMMFWYRQQPGQSLTLIATANQGSEATYESGFVIDKFPISRPNLTFSTLTVSNMSPEDSSIYLCSVGMGEVGNTIYFGEGSWLTVV.

V usage is TRBV7-9 and J usage is TRBJ1-2; D gene ambiguous. CDR1 is SEHNR and CDR2 is FQNEAQ in the germline V gene (reference sequence). Trimming took off 0 bases at V and 5 bases at J, with 16 bases between the two ends. The length of the CDR3 is 16 residues. CDR3 protein: CASSLATEGRAYGYTF. The CDR3 DNA reads as TGTGCCAGCAGCTTAGCGACTGAAGGGAGAGCATATGGCTACACCTTC.

Details on this clonotype: One end of the junction varies from germline; a read error may be responsible. The J gene is TRBJ2-4, the V gene TRBV30, with 7 bases aligning to TRBD2. Germline CDR1 is GTSNPN and CDR2 is SVGIG (reference sequence). The CDR3 has 15 amino acids. The CDR3 DNA reads as TGTGCCTGGACCGAGGGAGGGCTTGGCAAAAACATTCAGTACTTT. It encodes CAWTEGGLGKNIQYF.

A word on this clonotype: As the CDR3 is not closed by the conserved phenylalanine or tryptophan, this likely results from a read error. No DNA is shown, since the ends of the CDR3 on it are uncertain; the CDR3 is the one TCRdb lists. The rearrangement links TRBV12-1 to TRBJ1-5. TRBV12-1 is recorded as a pseudogene. Ends included, the CDR3 has 17 residues. The CDR3 protein is CASSSPPPGEGNQPQHY.

In regard to this clonotype: This may arise from a read error, as a much more abundant clone is one base away. The chain recombines TRBV2 with TRBJ2-2, with D tentatively TRBD2 (5 bases). The CDR3 runs 13 residues. CDR1 is SNHLY, CDR2 FYNNEI, per germline. The CDR3 sequence is CASRGPNAGELIF. The CDR3 DNA sequence: TGTGCCAGCAGGGGTCCCAACGCCGGGGAGCTGATTTTT.

Worth noting for this clonotype: This CDR3 is missing its conserved last phenylalanine or tryptophan, likely due to a read error. The chain couples TRBV12-3 or TRBV12-4 to TRBJ2-4; unclear D gene. The CDR3 runs to 16 residues. CDR3 protein: CDSSLDGIEAKNIQYL. The CDR3 bases are TGTGACAGCAGTTTAGATGGTATTGAGGCCAAAAACATTCAGTACCTT.

This clonotype showed up many times. V usage is TRBV10-3 and J usage is TRBJ2-2, with TRBD1 matching over 8 bases. Germline CDR1 reads ENHRY; CDR2 reads SYGVKD. There are 13 residues in the CDR3. The ends lost 4 bases at V and 7 bases at J; junction bases unmatched: 2. Written as DNA, the CDR3 is TGTGCCATCAGTGGACAGGGGAGCGGGGAGCTGTTTTTT. The encoded protein is CAISGQGSGELFF.

Of note for this clonotype: Relative to the germline gene, one junction end is altered; a read error may explain this. The rearrangement joins TRBV11-1 to TRBJ2-4; TRBD1 is a possible D gene (6 bases). Germline V gives CDR1 SGHAT, CDR2 FQDESV (reference sequence). This CDR3 region has 13 residues. The CDR3 coding sequence is TGTGCCAGGAGCCGGAAACAGGGTGACATACAGTACTTC. It is translated as CARSRKQGDIQYF.

In regard to this clonotype: One junction end disagrees with the germline gene, perhaps due to a read error. This chain uses TRBV11-1 with TRBJ1-6; D is ambiguous. There are 13 residues in the CDR3. Germline V gene sequence: CDR1 SGHAT, CDR2 FQDESV (reference sequence). DNA for the CDR3: TGTGCCAGCATCCGGATACTGGTTTCACCCCTCCGCTTT. Translating gives CASIRILVSPLRF.

The chain carries TRBV6-6 and TRBJ2-2; D may correspond to TRBD1 or TRBD2 (6 bases each). Germline V lookup: CDR1 MNHNY, CDR2 SVGAGI (reference sequence). The ends were cut back, 10 bases at V and 2 bases at J, with 14 bases in the middle. This CDR3 has 14 amino acids. The CDR3 sequence: CANIGGPNTGELFF. The CDR3 coding sequence is TGTGCCAACATTGGGGGGCCTAACACCGGGGAGCTGTTTTTT.

V is TRBV29-1 and J is TRBJ1-2; the D is unclear. This CDR3 is built from 13 residues. CDR1 is SQVTM, CDR2 ANQGSEA, per germline. CDR3 loop: CSVSAASADGYTF. CDR3 coding DNA: TGCAGTGTTTCAGCGGCCTCGGCGGACGGCTACACCTTC.

Comment on this clonotype: The conserved final phenylalanine or tryptophan is absent from the CDR3, which likely points to a read error. The chain is built from TRBV29-1 and TRBJ2-1; tentatively, D is TRBD2 (5 bases). The CDR3 consists of 12 residues. Looked up from germline, CDR1 is SQVTM and CDR2 is ANQGSEA. V shed 7 bases and J shed 8 bases, with 15 bases lying between them. The CDR3 is CSGLRGFDEQFS. In nucleotides, the CDR3 is TGCAGCGGACTACGGGGTTTCGATGAGCAGTTCTCC.

This clonotype was found many times. The chain has TRBV6-2 or TRBV6-3 and TRBJ2-7; TRBD2 matches 13 bases. After removal of 5 bases from V and 9 bases from J, the junction contained 10 bases not matched to a gene. Germline lookup yields CDR1 MNHEY and CDR2 SVGEGT. This CDR3 contains 15 residues. The CDR3 DNA follows: TGTGCCAGCAGTACTAGCGGGAGGGAGGTGGAGTGGCAGTACTTC. This sequence encodes CASSTSGREVEWQYF.

This chain uses TRBV14 with TRBJ2-1; 8 bases align to TRBD2. CDR1 and CDR2 from the germline V gene are SGHDN and FVKESK. The CDR3 extends over 16 amino acids. CDR3 nucleotides: TGTGACAACAGTGCCGTAGCGGGATGGATAAACAATGAGCAGTTCTTC. Its protein is CDNSAVAGWINNEQFF.

A remark on this clonotype: One junction end disagrees with the germline gene, perhaps due to a read error. This sequence joins TRBV4-3 and TRBJ2-2; 12 nucleotides line up with TRBD2. In germline, CDR1 is LGHNA, CDR2 YSLEER. The CDR3 has 18 residues. CDR3 amino acids: CASSQDSPGLAGPGELSF. CDR3 in DNA: TGCGCCAGCAGCCAAGATAGCCCGGGACTAGCGGGCCCGGGGGAGCTGTCTTTT.

A word on this clonotype: A junction end diverges from the germline sequence, so it may reflect a read error. The chain joins TRBV10-3 to TRBJ2-6; D not resolved. Germline values: CDR1 ENHRY, CDR2 SYGVKD. This CDR3 has 16 residues. The DNA for the CDR3 is TGTGCCATCAGTGTCAGTCGGAACTCTGAGGCCAACGTCCTGACTTTC. Amino acids: CAISVSRNSEANVLTF.

As to this clonotype: One end of the junction fails to match germline, which may point to a read error. This rearrangement joins TRBV11-2 to TRBJ2-5; 7 positions agree with TRBD2. CDR3 size: 18 residues. Germline CDR1 reads SGHAT; CDR2 reads FQNNGV. For the CDR3, the DNA is TGTGACAGCAGCCCTAGCTCAATCGAGGGTACTGGGCGGGAGACCCAATACTTC. Its translation: CDSSPSSIEGTGRETQYF.

About this clonotype itself: One end of the junction is discordant with germline, which a read error may explain. The V call is TRBV28, the J call TRBJ1-1, with TRBD1 as a possible D gene (6 bases). The germline V gene encodes CDR1 MDHEN and CDR2 SYDVKM. This CDR3 comprises 14 residues. The CDR3 loop reads CASSLGQKNTEASF. CDR3 DNA sequence: TGTGCCAGCAGTTTAGGACAGAAGAACACTGAAGCTTCCTTT.

The V gene is TRBV7-9, the J gene TRBJ2-1, with D possibly being TRBD2 (7 bases). The CDR3 extends over 17 amino acids. V gave up 5 bases and J gave up 7 bases, with 24 bases separating them. Germline loops: CDR1 SEHNR, CDR2 FQNEAQ (reference sequence). The CDR3 sequence is CASSQRLRGRGYNEQFF. As DNA, the CDR3 is TGTGCCAGCAGCCAGCGGTTGAGGGGGAGGGGATATAATGAGCAGTTCTTC.

The CDR3 spells CASSRQDGSAPLHF. DNA of the CDR3: TGTGCCAGTAGCCGACAGGACGGGAGTGCACCCCTCCACTTT. The gene calls are TRBV7-8 and TRBJ1-6, with D perhaps matching TRBD1 (6 bases). The germline CDR1 and CDR2 sequences are SGHVS and FQNEAQ. V lost 9 bases and J 11 bases, leaving 20 bases between the germline ends. The CDR3 loop spans 14 amino acids.